The rows below give T cell receptor beta chains drawn from one sample of a study of prognosis after radiotherapy for stage I lung cancer. One entry per CDR3 protein results from TCRdb running MiXCR on the multiplex PCR reads. The data show 45,000 to 60,000 distinct CDR3 sequences, with less than 35% seen just once and 8% to 9.5% held by the top ten. This material consisted of PBMCs, taken before or after stereotactic body radiation therapy (not recorded which). These receptors originate from a donor of 50 years or more with non-small cell lung cancer. Both conserved end residues are part of each CDR3. A D gene is named only where the DNA matches it firmly. The size entry is marked missing in some rows and otherwise reads once, few, many or a size class.

>TRBV4-3|medium-sized|TRBD2|TRBJ2-2
TGCGCCAGCAGCCGAGGACTAGAGAGCACCGGGGAGCTGTTTTTT
CASSRGLESTGELFF
>TRBV11-3|many|TRBD1|TRBJ2-3
TGTGCCAGCAGCAGAGGACAGGCACTGGATACGCAGTATTTT
CASSRGQALDTQYF
>TRBV5-1|once|TRBD2|TRBJ2-2
TGCGCCAGCTTGGGGGTAGCGGGAGACACCGGGGAGCTGTTTTTT
CASLGVAGDTGELFF
>TRBV6-4|NA|NA|TRBJ1-2
TGTGCCAGCAGTCCGGGACATGGCTATGTCTACACCTTC
CASSPGHGYVYTF
>TRBV14|many|TRBD2|TRBJ2-1
TGTGCCAGCAGCCGGGTAGCGGGAGGTCTGAATGAGCAGTTCTTC
CASSRVAGGLNEQFF
>TRBV19|NA|TRBD1|TRBJ1-2
TGTGCCAGTGGTATAGACCTAGGGACAGGGGAAAACTATGTCTACACCTTC
CASGIDLGTGENYVYTF
>TRBV20-1|many|NA|TRBJ1-1
TGCAGTGCTAGTCGGTGGGGAGGGAACACTGAAGCTTTCTTT
CSASRWGGNTEAFF
>TRBV6-2/TRBV6-3|NA|NA|TRBJ2-7
TGTGCCAGCAGTTATCAGGCGATGCCTAGCTACGAGCAGTACTTC
CASSYQAMPSYEQYF
>TRBV6-1|NA|TRBD2|TRBJ2-7
TGTGCCAGCAGTGAGCAGGGCGGGGGGGCTGAAGAGCAGTACTTC
CASSEQGGGAEEQYF
>TRBV20-1|many|NA|TRBJ2-3
TGCAGTGCTAGAGATAGGGAAGAGATAACCACAGATACGCAGTATTTT
CSARDREEITTDTQYF
>TRBV9|many|NA|TRBJ1-5
TGTGCCAGCAGCGTAGCTCCGGGGACGCAGCCCCAGCATTTT
CASSVAPGTQPQHF
>TRBV6-5|many|NA|TRBJ1-3
TGTGCCAGCAGTTACTCTGCAGGGAGGGGAAACACCATATATTTT
CASSYSAGRGNTIYF
>TRBV7-2|many|NA|TRBJ2-3
TGTGCCAGCAGCTTGACAGATACGCAGTATTTT
CASSLTDTQYF
>TRBV11-3|once|NA|TRBJ1-1
TGTGCCAGCAGATTAGGGCGGAAAAATGAAGCTTTCTTT
CASRLGRKNEAFF
>TRBV7-3|NA|TRBD2|TRBJ2-2
TGTGCCATGGGACTAGCGGGAAACACCGGGGAGCTGTTTTTT
CAMGLAGNTGELFF
>TRBV5-1|many|NA|TRBJ2-5
TGCGCCAGCAGCTTGGAAGGGGGAGAAGAGACCCAGTACTTC
CASSLEGGEETQYF
>TRBV5-5|many|TRBD1|TRBJ1-3
TGTGCCAGCAGCCGTGGGACAGCCTCTGGAAACACCATATATTTT
CASSRGTASGNTIYF
>TRBV7-2|many|NA|TRBJ2-5
TGTGCCAGCAGCTTAGGAAATAGCCAGACCCAGTACTTC
CASSLGNSQTQYF
>TRBV7-3|few|NA|TRBJ2-2
TGTGCCAGCAGCTTCATGAGTTCCGGGGAGCTGTTTTTT
CASSFMSSGELFF
>TRBV20-1|many|TRBD2|TRBJ2-5
TGCAGTGCTAGTAGCGGGAGCGCTCAAGAGACCCAGTACTTC
CSASSGSAQETQYF
>TRBV6-1|many|NA|TRBJ2-7
TGTGCCAGCAGTGACCCCAGAGGAACAAGGGGAACCTACGAGCAGTACTTC
CASSDPRGTRGTYEQYF
>TRBV5-1|many|NA|TRBJ2-3
TGCGCCAGCAGCTGGAGCGGGTCTCAGGCGGATACGCAGTATTTT
CASSWSGSQADTQYF
>TRBV12-3/TRBV12-4|many|NA|TRBJ2-5
TGTGCCAGCAGCACCGCCGGGGAGACCCAGTACTTC
CASSTAGETQYF
>TRBV15|many|TRBD1|TRBJ1-4
TGTGCCACCAGCAGGGGACAGAATGAAAAACTGTTTTTT
CATSRGQNEKLFF
>TRBV11-2|NA|TRBD1|TRBJ2-1
TGTGCCAGCAGCCTCCGTGACAGGGTTCAGATTGAGCAGTTCTTC
CASSLRDRVQIEQFF
>TRBV6-5|NA|NA|TRBJ2-7
TGTGCCAGCAGTTACTCCTTGACTATCGAGCAGTACTTC
CASSYSLTIEQYF
>TRBV30|NA|NA|TRBJ1-6
TGTGCCTGGACCATGAATAATTCACCCCTCCACTTT
CAWTMNNSPLHF
>TRBV5-4|NA|NA|TRBJ2-6
TGTGCCAGCAGCCCTCAATACGGGGTGGACTCTGGGGCCAACGTCCTGACTTTC
CASSPQYGVDSGANVLTF
>TRBV2|many|NA|TRBJ1-5
TGTGCCAGCAAGAGGGATAGCAATCAGCCCCAGCATTTT
CASKRDSNQPQHF
>TRBV7-2|many|NA|TRBJ1-3
TGTGCCAGCAGCTTTTCGGGGGCCTCTGGAAACACCATATATTTT
CASSFSGASGNTIYF
>TRBV12-5|NA|NA|TRBJ1-1
TGTGCTAGTGGTATCCGGGGACTTACTGAAGCTTTCTTT
CASGIRGLTEAFF
>TRBV6-2/TRBV6-3|many|TRBD2|TRBJ2-7
TGTGCCAGCAGTTACCGGGGGGGAGCCTACGAGCAGTACTTC
CASSYRGGAYEQYF